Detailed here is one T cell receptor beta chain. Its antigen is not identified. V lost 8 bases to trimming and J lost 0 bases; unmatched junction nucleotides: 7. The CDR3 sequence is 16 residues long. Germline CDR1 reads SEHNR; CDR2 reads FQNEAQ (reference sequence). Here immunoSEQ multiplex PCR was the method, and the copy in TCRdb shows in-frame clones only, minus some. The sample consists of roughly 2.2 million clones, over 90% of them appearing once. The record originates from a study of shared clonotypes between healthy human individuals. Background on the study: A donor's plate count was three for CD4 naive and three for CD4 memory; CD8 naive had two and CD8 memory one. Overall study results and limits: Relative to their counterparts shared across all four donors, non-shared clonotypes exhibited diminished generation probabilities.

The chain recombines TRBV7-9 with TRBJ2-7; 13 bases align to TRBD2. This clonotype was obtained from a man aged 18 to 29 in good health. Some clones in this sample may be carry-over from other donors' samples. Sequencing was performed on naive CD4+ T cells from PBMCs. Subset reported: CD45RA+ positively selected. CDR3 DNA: TGTGCCAGCGCGGGACTAGCGGGAACGAACTCCTACGAGCAGTACTTC. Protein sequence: CASAGLAGTNSYEQYF.